The present entry profiles one T cell receptor (beta chain) with its context. The same CDR3 can be traced to other DNA sequences in this sample. Sequencing used immunoSEQ multiplex PCR; TCRdb keeps in-frame clones, though not all of them. Of around 100,000 clones detected, roughly 92% appear once; the ten largest clones hold around 3%. V dropped 1 base and J dropped 3 bases, with 4 bases sitting between them. The CDR3 length is 13 residues. These data originate in a study of control samples from healthy donors and cancer patients. The sample was blood. The sequence derives from a human donor in good health. The donor label of this sample is uncertain. The chain joins TRBV12-3 or TRBV12-4 to TRBJ1-5; D uncertain. Here the CDR3 DNA reads TGTGCCAGCAGTTTAGACCCCAATCAGCCCCAGCATTTT. Translating it yields CASSLDPNQPQHF.